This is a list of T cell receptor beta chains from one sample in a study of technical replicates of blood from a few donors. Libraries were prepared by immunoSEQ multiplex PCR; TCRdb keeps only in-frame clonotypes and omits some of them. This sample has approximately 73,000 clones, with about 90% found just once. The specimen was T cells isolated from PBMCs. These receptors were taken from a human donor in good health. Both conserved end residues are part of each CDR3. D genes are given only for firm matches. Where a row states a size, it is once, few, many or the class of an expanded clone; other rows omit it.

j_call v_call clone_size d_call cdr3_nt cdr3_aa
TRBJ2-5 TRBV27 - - TGTGCCAGCAGCCGCAGGGGAGAGACCCAGTACTTC CASSRRGETQYF
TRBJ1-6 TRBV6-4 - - TGTGCCAGCAGTGACTCGCCAGGGAACAATTCACCCCTCCACTTT CASSDSPGNNSPLHF
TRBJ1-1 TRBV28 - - TGTGCCAGCAATGCGGAGGGAATAGCTTTCTTT CASNAEGIAFF
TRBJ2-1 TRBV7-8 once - TGTGCCAGCAGCTTGATTCCGGACTCCAATGAGCAGTTCTTC CASSLIPDSNEQFF
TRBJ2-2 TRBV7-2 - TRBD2 TGTGCCAGCAGCTTAGTAGCGGGACACACCGGGGAGCTGTTTTTT CASSLVAGHTGELFF
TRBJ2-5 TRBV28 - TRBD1 TGTGCCAGCAGCAATCGGGACAGGGTGGAAGAGACCCAGTACTTC CASSNRDRVEETQYF
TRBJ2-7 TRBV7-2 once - TGTGCCAGCAGCTTAGCGGGAGTGGTCTACGAGCAGTACTTC CASSLAGVVYEQYF
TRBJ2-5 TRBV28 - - TGTGCCAGCAGTTTTGGAGGGAGTAGACAAGAGACCCAGTACTTC CASSFGGSRQETQYF
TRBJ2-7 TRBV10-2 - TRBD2 TGCGCCAGCAGCACTAGCGGACCCTACGAGCAGTACTTC CASSTSGPYEQYF
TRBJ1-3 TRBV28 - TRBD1 TGTGCCAGCAGACAGGGGGCGAATTTAGAAGGAAACACCATATATTTT CASRQGANLEGNTIYF
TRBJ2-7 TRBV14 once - TGTGCCAGCAGCCAAGATATTTCCGGGACAAACTTC CASSQDISGTNF
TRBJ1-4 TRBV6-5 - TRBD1 TGTGCCAGCAGTCCCGGACAGGTTGGGGGAGAAAAACTGTTTTTT CASSPGQVGGEKLFF
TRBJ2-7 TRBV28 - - TGTGCCAGCAGCCGGGTGAGGAGACCCAACGAGCAGTACTTC CASSRVRRPNEQYF
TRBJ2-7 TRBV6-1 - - TGTGCCAGCAGGGTGACAGAACCCTACGAGCAGTACTTC CASRVTEPYEQYF
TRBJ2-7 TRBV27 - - TGTGCCAGCAGTTTAGCGGGGGCGCGATACGAGCAGTACTTC CASSLAGARYEQYF
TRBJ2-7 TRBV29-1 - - TGCAGCGTTGAAACAGGGAGGGTGAACGAGCAGTACTTC CSVETGRVNEQYF
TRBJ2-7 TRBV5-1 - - TGCGCCAGCAGCTTAGGGGCCCCTTACGAGCAGTACTTC CASSLGAPYEQYF
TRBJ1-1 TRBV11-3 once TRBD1 TGTGCCAGCAGCCTCGAGACAGGGTGGGCTGAAGCTTTCTTT CASSLETGWAEAFF
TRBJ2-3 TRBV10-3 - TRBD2 TGTGCCATCAGTTCGCAGGCTAGCGGAACTAGCACAGATACGCAGTATTTT CAISSQASGTSTDTQYF
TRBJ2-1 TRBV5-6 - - TGTGCCAGCAGCATCTATCACAATGAGCAGTTCTTC CASSIYHNEQFF
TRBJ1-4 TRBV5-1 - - TGCGCCAGCAGCTTGGCCCGGTCCGGGATTAGTGATGAAAAACTGTTTTTT CASSLARSGISDEKLFF
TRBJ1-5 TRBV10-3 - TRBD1 TGTGCCATCAGTCCCGGACAGGGGAGTCAGCCCCAGCATTTT CAISPGQGSQPQHF
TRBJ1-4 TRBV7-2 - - TGTGCCAGCAGCTCGGTGCAGGGGGAAAAACTGTTTTTT CASSSVQGEKLFF
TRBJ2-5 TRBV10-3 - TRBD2 TGTGCCATCAGTGGGGGTAGCGGGGCGTCAGAGACCCAGTACTTC CAISGGSGASETQYF